The T cell receptor beta chain under discussion was sequenced for a study of blood T cell repertoires in COVID-19 (TCRdb year 2020). Regarding the complete study: The collaborator samples originated in the United States, Italy and Spain and spanned the acute and convalescent phases of COVID-19. The prospective study material was composed of cDNA or gDNA derived from T cells, B-cell-depleted T cells, or PBMCs. Subjects who had been exposed to COVID-19, were actively infected with it, or had recovered from it provided the deeply sampled blood TCRbeta repertoires that made up the dataset. The repertoires were made available in a free public database intended to serve as a resource for research on the immune response to SARS-CoV-2. Samples were obtained from the ongoing ImmuneRACE study (first 160 participants) and from approximately 1,200 subjects provided by 6 global collaborators. Sample metadata almost always included a de-identified subject ID, COVID-19 status, age in years and sex. HLA class I and class II types, where available, came from metadata supplied by the sample provider rather than from assay-based typing.

Counted from cysteine to phenylalanine, this CDR3 has 11 amino acids. The only DNA kept is the CDR3, 33 bases in frame from the first base. On the study overall, not on this receptor specifically: The quantity of clinical and demographic metadata differed by source and by participant and was supplied without curation.

Participants in the prospective study were enrolled through a virtual design, were aged about 18 to 89 years, and lived in approximately 25 United States geographic areas. In the prospective study, participants were assigned to cohorts based on the clinical history participants reported in a screening survey and a study questionnaire. Each participant in the prospective study had whole blood, serum and a nasopharyngeal or oropharyngeal swab collected by mobile phlebotomists. Additional blood draws and questionnaires over a roughly two-month period could optionally be provided by prospective study participants. Before DNA extraction, prospective study blood samples were shipped either frozen or at room temperature. TCRbeta CDR3 regions were amplified from genomic DNA using the immunoSEQ Assay, a bias-controlled multiplex PCR. On the study's bioinformatics: The number of nucleated cells in each sample was estimated from the amplification of reference gene primers within the assay. Sequence reads were collapsed and filtered to measure the absolute abundance of every unique TCRbeta CDR3 rearrangement. For each sample, productive Simpson clonality was calculated as the square root of Simpson's diversity index over productive rearrangements. Imported from immuneACCESS, the table was reduced by TCRdb to in-frame sequences with V and J called. These copies leave out some clones; in studies compared against another copy, an unresolved V gene accounts for under half, and the cause of the remainder is not known. The V and J calls and the clone size are those of that table, but D and trimming were determined from the DNA. In all, the sample holds some 200,000 clones, and approximately 83% of those were seen once. The ten largest clones capture about 1.3% of the sample.

Comments on this clone: The antigen it recognizes is unknown. Germline and junction disagree at one end, which may indicate a read error.

The sequence was obtained from a woman aged 35 to 49 with acute COVID-19. The chain uses TRBV12-3 or TRBV12-4 and TRBJ2-1; the D segment cannot be called with confidence. Specimen: PBMCs or T cells enriched from blood (not recorded which). The nucleotide sequence is given as TGTGTCAGCAGTCCACGGTCCGAGCAGTTCTTC. This gives the protein CVSSPRSEQFF.